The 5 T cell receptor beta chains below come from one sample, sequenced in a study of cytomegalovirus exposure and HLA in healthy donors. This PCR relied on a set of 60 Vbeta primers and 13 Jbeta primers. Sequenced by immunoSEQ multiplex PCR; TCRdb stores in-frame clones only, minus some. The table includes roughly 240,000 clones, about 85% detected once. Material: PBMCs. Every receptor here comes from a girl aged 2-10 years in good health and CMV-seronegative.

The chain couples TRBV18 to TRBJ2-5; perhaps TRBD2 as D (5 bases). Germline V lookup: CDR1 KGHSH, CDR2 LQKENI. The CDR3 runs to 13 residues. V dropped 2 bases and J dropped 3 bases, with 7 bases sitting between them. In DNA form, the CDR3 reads TGTGCCAGCTCACCAGGACTCAAAGAGACCCAGTACTTC. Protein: CASSPGLKETQYF.

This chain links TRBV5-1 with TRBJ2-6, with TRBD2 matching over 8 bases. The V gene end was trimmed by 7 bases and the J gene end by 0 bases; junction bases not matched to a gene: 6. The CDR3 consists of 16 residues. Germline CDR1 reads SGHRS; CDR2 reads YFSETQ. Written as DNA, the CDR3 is TGCGCCAGCCGACTAACTAGCGGCTCTGGGGCCAACGTCCTGACTTTC. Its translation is CASRLTSGSGANVLTF.

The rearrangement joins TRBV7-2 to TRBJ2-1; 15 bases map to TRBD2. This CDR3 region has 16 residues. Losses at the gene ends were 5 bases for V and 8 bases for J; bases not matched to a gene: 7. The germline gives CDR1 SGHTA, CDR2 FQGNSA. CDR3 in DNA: TGTGCCAGCAGCCCCGGACTAGCGGGGGGGCATCATGAGCAGTTCTTC. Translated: CASSPGLAGGHHEQFF.

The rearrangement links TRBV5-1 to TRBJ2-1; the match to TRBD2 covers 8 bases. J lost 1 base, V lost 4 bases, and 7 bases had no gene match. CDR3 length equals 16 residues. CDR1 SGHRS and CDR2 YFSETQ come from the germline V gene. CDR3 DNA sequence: TGCGCCAGCAGCAACGGGAGGGCCTCTTCCTACAATGAGCAGTTCTTC. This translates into CASSNGRASSYNEQFF.

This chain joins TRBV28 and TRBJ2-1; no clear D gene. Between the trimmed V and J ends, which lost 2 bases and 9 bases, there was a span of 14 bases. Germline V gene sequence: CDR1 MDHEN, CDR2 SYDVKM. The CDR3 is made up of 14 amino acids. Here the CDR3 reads CASSLAVTHSEQFF. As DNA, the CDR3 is TGTGCCAGCAGTTTAGCAGTGACCCACAGTGAGCAGTTCTTC. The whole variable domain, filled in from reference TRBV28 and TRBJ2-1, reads DVKVTQSSRYLVKRTGEKVFLECVQDMDHENMFWYRQDPGLGLRLIYFSYDVKMKEKGDIPEGYSVSREKKERFSLILESASTNQTSMYLCASSLAVTHSEQFFGPGTRLTVL.